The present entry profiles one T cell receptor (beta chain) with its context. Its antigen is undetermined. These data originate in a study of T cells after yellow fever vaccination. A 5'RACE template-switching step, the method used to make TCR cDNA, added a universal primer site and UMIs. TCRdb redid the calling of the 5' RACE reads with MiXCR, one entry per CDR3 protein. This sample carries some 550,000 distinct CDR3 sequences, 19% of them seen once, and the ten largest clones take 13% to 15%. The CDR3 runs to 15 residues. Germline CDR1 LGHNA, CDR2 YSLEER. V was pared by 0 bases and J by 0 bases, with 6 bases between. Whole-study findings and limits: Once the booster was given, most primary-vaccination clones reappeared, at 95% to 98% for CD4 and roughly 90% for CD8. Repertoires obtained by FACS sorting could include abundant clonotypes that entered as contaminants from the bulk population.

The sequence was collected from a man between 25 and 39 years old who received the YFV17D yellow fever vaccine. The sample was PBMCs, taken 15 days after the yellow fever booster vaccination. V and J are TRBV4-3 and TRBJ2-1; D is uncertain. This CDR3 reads CASSQDHDSYNEQFF. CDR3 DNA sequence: TGCGCCAGCAGCCAAGATCACGACTCCTACAATGAGCAGTTCTTC.